This is a list of T cell receptor beta chains from one sample in a study of cytomegalovirus exposure and HLA in healthy donors. Clones were sequenced by immunoSEQ multiplex PCR, and TCRdb holds only the in-frame ones, with some missing. The sample contains over 100,000 clones, about 78% of which appear only once. The sample comprised PBMCs. The receptor source for this set is a female donor in good health and CMV-seronegative. The CDR3 runs from the conserved cysteine through the conserved F or W. D genes are given only for firm matches. Clone size is shown for a subset of rows, as once, few, many or a class of expanded clone.

clone size,V gene,D gene,J gene,CDR3 protein,CDR3 DNA
few,TRBV9,.,TRBJ1-5,CASSVNSNQPQHF,TGTGCCAGCAGCGTAAACAGTAATCAGCCCCAGCATTTT
once,TRBV15,.,TRBJ2-5,CATSRPGVARTQYF,TGTGCCACCAGCAGGCCGGGAGTAGCCCGGACCCAGTACTTC
once,TRBV28,.,TRBJ2-7,CASSSDRYEQYF,TGTGCCAGCAGTTCGGACAGATACGAGCAGTACTTC
.,TRBV29-1,.,TRBJ1-2,CSAVKGLKTGYTF,TGCAGCGCCGTCAAGGGACTAAAGACGGGCTACACCTTC
.,TRBV7-2,.,TRBJ2-1,CASSPRGRGNNEQFF,TGTGCCAGCAGCCCCCGTGGTAGAGGGAACAATGAGCAGTTCTTC
few,TRBV19,TRBD1,TRBJ2-3,CASSIPRSTGDTQYF,TGTGCCAGTAGTATCCCCCGTTCGACAGGGGATACGCAGTATTTT
.,TRBV6-5,TRBD2,TRBJ2-1,CASSSTSAAYNEQFF,TGTGCCAGCAGCTCGACTAGCGCCGCCTACAATGAGCAGTTCTTC
.,TRBV27,.,TRBJ2-3,CASSYHPFSGHTDTQYF,TGTGCCAGCAGTTACCATCCTTTCTCAGGGCACACAGATACGCAGTATTTT
.,TRBV18,.,TRBJ1-5,CASSESRANQPQHF,TGTGCCAGCTCAGAAAGCAGGGCAAATCAGCCCCAGCATTTT
.,TRBV4-3,.,TRBJ1-6,CASSQARYNSPLHF,TGCGCCAGCAGCCAAGCGCGTTATAATTCACCCCTCCACTTT
.,TRBV30,.,TRBJ1-1,CASEVAQGMRAFF,TGTGCCTCCGAGGTCGCACAGGGCATGCGGGCTTTCTTT
.,TRBV28,.,TRBJ2-1,CASSLSSNEQFF,TGTGCCAGCAGTCTGAGTAGCAATGAGCAGTTCTTC
.,TRBV30,.,TRBJ2-7,CAWSAPGKVSSYEQYF,TGTGCCTGGAGTGCCCCGGGGAAAGTAAGCTCCTACGAGCAGTACTTC
few,TRBV11-2,TRBD1,TRBJ2-5,CASSLEGGTGYQETQYF,TGTGCCAGCAGCTTAGAGGGGGGGACAGGGTACCAAGAGACCCAGTACTTC
.,TRBV9,.,TRBJ1-1,CASSTGQNTEAFF,TGTGCCAGCAGCACTGGACAAAACACTGAAGCTTTCTTT